Sequencing of this TCR beta chain was carried out in a study of human T cells and chemical hapten exposure. Overall study context: Small differences in pooled library volume mainly drove the variation in TCR yields per sample.

Trimming took off 9 bases at V and 5 bases at J, with 15 bases between the two ends. The CDR3 is 13 amino acids. Germline V lookup: CDR1 SNHLY, CDR2 FYNNEI. It was unfractionated whole blood from which total RNA was extracted. TCRdb independently ran MiXCR on the 5' RACE reads; one entry per CDR3 protein. The table lists roughly 120,000 distinct CDR3 sequences, 19% of them singletons, with approximately 2.8% in the top ten. The rearrangement uses TRBV2 and TRBJ2-3; D not resolved. The TCR comes from a human donor in good health. This CDR3 reads CARRLAAEDTQYF. In DNA, the CDR3 is TGTGCCAGAAGGCTCGCGGCGGAAGATACGCAGTATTTT.